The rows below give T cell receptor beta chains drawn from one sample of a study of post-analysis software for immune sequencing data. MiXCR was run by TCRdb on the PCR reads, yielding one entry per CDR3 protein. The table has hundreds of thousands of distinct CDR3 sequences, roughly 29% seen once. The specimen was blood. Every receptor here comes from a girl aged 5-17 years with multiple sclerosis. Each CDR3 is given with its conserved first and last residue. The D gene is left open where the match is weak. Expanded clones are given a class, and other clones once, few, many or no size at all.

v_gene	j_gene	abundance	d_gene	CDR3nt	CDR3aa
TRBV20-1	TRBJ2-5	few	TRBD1	TGCAGTGCTAGTCATTCCCGGGACAGATTCCTCCAAGAGACCCAGTACTTC	CSASHSRDRFLQETQYF
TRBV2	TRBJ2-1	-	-	TGTGCCAGCAGGGAGGACTGGACCACCTACAATGAGCAGTTCTTC	CASREDWTTYNEQFF
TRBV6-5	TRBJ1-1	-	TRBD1	TGTGCCGGCACCCTGGGACAGGGGAACACTGAAGCTTTCTTT	CAGTLGQGNTEAFF
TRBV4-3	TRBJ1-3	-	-	TGCGCCAGCAGCCAAGGAGGGTTCGGAAACACCATATATTTT	CASSQGGFGNTIYF
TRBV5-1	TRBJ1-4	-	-	TGCGCCAGCAGCGCCCCCGGGAGTAATGAAAAACTGTTTTTT	CASSAPGSNEKLFF
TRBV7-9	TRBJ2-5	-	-	TGTGCCAGCAGCCCCGGGGGTCCGGAGACCCAGTACTTC	CASSPGGPETQYF
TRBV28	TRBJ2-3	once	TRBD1	TGTGCCAGCAGTTTTTCACCGACAGGGTCTAGCACAGATACGCAGTATTTT	CASSFSPTGSSTDTQYF
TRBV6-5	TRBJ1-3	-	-	TGTGCCAGCAGCCACAATCGGAACCCTGGAAACACCATATATTTT	CASSHNRNPGNTIYF
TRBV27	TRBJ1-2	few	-	TGTGCCAGCAGTTTAGGGTCGCCACTAAACTATGGCTACACCTTC	CASSLGSPLNYGYTF
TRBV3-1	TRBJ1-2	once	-	TGTGCCAGCAGCCAAGTTGCAGGGCACGGGCGCTACACCTTC	CASSQVAGHGRYTF
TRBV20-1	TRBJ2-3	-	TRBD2	TGCAGTGCTAGAGATTCGGGATTAGCGGGAGATGTAGGAGATACGCAGTATTTT	CSARDSGLAGDVGDTQYF
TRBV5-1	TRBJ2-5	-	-	TGCGCCAGCAGCTTGGGGACCCTTAGCGTGGAGACCCAGTACTTC	CASSLGTLSVETQYF
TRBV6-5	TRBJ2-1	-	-	TGTGCCAGCAGTTACGCGATTGGATCCGATGAGCAGTTCTTC	CASSYAIGSDEQFF
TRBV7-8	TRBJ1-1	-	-	TGTGCCAGCAGCTTACTTGGGGGCCTGGGAACTGAAGCTTTCTTT	CASSLLGGLGTEAFF
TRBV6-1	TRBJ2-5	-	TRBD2	TGTGCCAGCACTCGGACTAGCTACCAAGAGACCCAGTACTTC	CASTRTSYQETQYF
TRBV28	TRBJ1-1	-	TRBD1	TGTGCCAGCAGGCCCCCCGGGACAGGGTTCACTGAAGCTTTCTTT	CASRPPGTGFTEAFF
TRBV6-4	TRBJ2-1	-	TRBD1	TGTGCCCGCAGTGACTCGGGCAGGGGGATGGATGAGCAGTTCTTC	CARSDSGRGMDEQFF
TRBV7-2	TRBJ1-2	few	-	TGTGCCAGCAGCCAGAGACTATCCGGGACTATGGACTATGGCTACACCTTC	CASSQRLSGTMDYGYTF
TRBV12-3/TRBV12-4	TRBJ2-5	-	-	TGTGCCAGCAGCCCCCGCGGGGCGAGTAAGGAGACCCAGTACTTC	CASSPRGASKETQYF
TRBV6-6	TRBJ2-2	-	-	TGTGCCAGCCGGGTCGTACCGAACACCGGGGAGCTGTTTTTT	CASRVVPNTGELFF
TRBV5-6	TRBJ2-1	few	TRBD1	TGTGCCAGCAGCCTGGACAGGGGCGGGTTCTACAATGAGCAGTTCTTC	CASSLDRGGFYNEQFF
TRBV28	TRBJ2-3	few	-	TGTGCCAGCAGTAAAGGGGGGACAGATACGCAGTATTTT	CASSKGGTDTQYF
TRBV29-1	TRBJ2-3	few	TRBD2	TGCAGCGTTGACGGCCTAGCGGGACGGGATACGCAGTATTTT	CSVDGLAGRDTQYF
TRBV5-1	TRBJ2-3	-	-	TGCGCCAGCAGCCTAGGACAGAAGTTAAGCGCAGATACGCAGTATTTT	CASSLGQKLSADTQYF
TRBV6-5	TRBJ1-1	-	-	TGTGCCAGCAGCAAACCACCGGGACACGTGAACACTGAAGCTTTCTTT	CASSKPPGHVNTEAFF
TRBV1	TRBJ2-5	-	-	TGCACCAGCGGCCAAGATCGGGCGCAAGAGACCCAGTACTTC	CTSGQDRAQETQYF
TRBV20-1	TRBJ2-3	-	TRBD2	TGCAGTGCTAGCTTTGCGGGGGGGCGGCGCACAGATACGCAGTATTTT	CSASFAGGRRTDTQYF
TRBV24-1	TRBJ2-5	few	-	TGTGCCACCAGTGATTTACAGGGCGGAGAGACCCAGTACTTC	CATSDLQGGETQYF
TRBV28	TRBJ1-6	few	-	TGTGCCAGCAGTTCACCCGTGGGTTCTAATTCACCCCTCCACTTT	CASSSPVGSNSPLHF